This TCR beta chain was retrieved from a study of control samples from healthy donors and cancer patients. The CDR3 contains 15 residues. Germline V gene data show CDR1 as LGHNA and CDR2 as YSLEER. The V gene lost 3 bases and the J gene lost 0 bases, with 9 bases spanning the gap. Profiling relied on immunoSEQ multiplex PCR, and the TCRdb table lists in-frame clones only, not all of them. The sample holds approximately 160,000 clones, about 94% seen once. This chain links TRBV4-3 with TRBJ2-4, with no clear D. Sequenced: blood. This receptor was taken from a woman aged 60-70 years in good health. This chain's CDR3 is CASSQALAAKNIQYF. DNA for the CDR3: TGCGCCAGCAGCCAGGCTTTGGCAGCCAAAAACATTCAGTACTTC.